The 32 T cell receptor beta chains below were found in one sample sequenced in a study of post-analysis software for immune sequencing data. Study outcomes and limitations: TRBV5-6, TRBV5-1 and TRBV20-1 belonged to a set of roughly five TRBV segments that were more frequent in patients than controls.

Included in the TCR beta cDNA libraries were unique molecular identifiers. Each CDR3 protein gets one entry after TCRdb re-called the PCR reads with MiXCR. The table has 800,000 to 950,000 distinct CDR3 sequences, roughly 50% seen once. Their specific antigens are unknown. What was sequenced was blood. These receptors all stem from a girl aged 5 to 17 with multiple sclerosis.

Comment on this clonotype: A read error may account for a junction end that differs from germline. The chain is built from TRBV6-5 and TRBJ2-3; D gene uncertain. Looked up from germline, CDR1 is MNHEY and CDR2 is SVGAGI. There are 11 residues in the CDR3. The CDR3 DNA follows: TGTGTCAGCAGTGTTGCAGATACGCAGTATTTT. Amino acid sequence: CVSSVADTQYF.

As DNA, the CDR3 is TGTGCCAGCAGCCAGGGTTCCGGGCTCCTAACGGATGAGCAGTTCTTC. Amino acids: CASSQGSGLLTDEQFF. The chain uses TRBV4-2 and TRBJ2-1; no clear D gene. Germline lookup yields CDR1 LGHNA and CDR2 YNFKEQ. V was clipped by 3 bases and J by 8 bases, with 20 bases between them. This CDR3 has 16 amino acids.

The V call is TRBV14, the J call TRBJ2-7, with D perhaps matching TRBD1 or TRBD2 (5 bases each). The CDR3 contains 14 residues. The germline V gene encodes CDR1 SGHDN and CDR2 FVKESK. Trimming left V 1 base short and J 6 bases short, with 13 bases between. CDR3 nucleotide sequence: TGTGCCAGCAGCCAAGGGGGGAAAGGGGTCGAGCAGTACTTC. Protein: CASSQGGKGVEQYF.

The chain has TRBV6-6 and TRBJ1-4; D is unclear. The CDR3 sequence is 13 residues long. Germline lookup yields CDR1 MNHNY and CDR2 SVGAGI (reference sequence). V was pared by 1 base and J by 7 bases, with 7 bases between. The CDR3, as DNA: TGTGCCAGCAGTTACTTAGCCAGTGAAAAACTGTTTTTT. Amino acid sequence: CASSYLASEKLFF.

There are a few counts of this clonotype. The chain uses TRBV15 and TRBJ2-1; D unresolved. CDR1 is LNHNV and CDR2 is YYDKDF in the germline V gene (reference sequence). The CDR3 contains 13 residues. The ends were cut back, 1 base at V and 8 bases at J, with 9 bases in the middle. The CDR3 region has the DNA TGTGCCACCAGCAGAGTAAGGGATTATGAGCAGTTCTTC. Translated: CATSRVRDYEQFF.

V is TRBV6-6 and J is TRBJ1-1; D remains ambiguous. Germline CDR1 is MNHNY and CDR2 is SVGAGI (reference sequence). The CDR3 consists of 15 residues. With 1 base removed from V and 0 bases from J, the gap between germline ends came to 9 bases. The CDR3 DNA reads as TGTGCCAGCAGTTACTTAACAGTGTTGAACACTGAAGCTTTCTTT. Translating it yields CASSYLTVLNTEAFF.

The CDR3 loop reads CAISESGLGVETQYF. The CDR3 DNA reads TGTGCCATCAGTGAGTCGGGGCTAGGTGTCGAGACCCAGTACTTC. V is TRBV10-3 and J is TRBJ2-5, with D possibly being TRBD1 (5 bases). This CDR3 spans 15 amino acids. V shed 0 bases and J shed 5 bases, with 13 bases lying between them. The germline CDR1 and CDR2 sequences are ENHRY and SYGVKD.

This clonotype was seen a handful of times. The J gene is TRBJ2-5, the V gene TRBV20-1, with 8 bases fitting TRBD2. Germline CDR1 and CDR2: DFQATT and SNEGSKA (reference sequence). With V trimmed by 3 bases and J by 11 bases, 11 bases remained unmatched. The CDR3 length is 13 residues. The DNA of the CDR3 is TGCAGTGCTAGGACTAGCGCCCCGGTGGAGCAGTACTTC. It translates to CSARTSAPVEQYF.

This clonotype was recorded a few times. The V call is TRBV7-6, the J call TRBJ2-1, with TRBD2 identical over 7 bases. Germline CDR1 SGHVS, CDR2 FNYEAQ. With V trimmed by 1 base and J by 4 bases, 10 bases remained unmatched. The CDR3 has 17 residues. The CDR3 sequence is CASSLGGGLRWYNEQFF. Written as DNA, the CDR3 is TGTGCCAGCAGCTTAGGGGGGGGACTACGATGGTACAATGAGCAGTTCTTC. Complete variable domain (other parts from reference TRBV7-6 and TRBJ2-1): GAGVSQSPRYKVTKRGQDVALRCDPISGHVSLYWYRQALGQGPEFLTYFNYEAQQDKSGLPNDRFSAERPEGSISTLTIQRTEQRDSAMYRCASSLGGGLRWYNEQFFGPGTRLTVL.

CDR3 DNA: TGTGCCAGCAGTGATCCCTACGAGCAGTACTTC. Translating gives CASSDPYEQYF. The J gene is TRBJ2-7, the V gene TRBV25-1; D call uncertain. CDR1 is MGHDK and CDR2 is SYGVNS in the germline V gene. V gave up 3 bases and J gave up 2 bases, with 2 bases separating them. The CDR3 sequence is 11 residues long.

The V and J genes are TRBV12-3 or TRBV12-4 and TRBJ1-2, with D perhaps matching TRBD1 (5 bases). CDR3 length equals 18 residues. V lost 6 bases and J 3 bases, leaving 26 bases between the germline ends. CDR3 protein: CASSSFFPTRGRDYGYTF. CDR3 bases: TGTGCCAGCAGCAGTTTCTTCCCGACCCGGGGGAGGGACTATGGCTACACCTTC.

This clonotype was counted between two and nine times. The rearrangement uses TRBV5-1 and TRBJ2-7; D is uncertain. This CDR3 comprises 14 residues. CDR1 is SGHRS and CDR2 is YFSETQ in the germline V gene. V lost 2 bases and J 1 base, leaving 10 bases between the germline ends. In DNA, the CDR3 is TGCGCCAGCAGCTTCGGCAGGCATTCCTACGAGCAGTACTTC. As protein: CASSFGRHSYEQYF.

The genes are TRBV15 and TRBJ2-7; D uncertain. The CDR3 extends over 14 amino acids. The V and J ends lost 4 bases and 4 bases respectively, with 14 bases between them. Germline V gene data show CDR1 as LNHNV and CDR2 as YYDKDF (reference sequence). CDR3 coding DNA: TGTGCCACCAGCACTACACGAAACCCTTACGAGCAGTACTTC. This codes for CATSTTRNPYEQYF.

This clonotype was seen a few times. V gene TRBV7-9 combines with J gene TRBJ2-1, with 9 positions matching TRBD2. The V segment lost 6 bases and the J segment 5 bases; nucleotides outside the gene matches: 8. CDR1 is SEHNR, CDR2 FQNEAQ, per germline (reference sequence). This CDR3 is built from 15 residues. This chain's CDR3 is CASSPIAGVNNEQFF. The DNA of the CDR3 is TGTGCCAGCAGTCCAATAGCGGGAGTGAACAATGAGCAGTTCTTC.

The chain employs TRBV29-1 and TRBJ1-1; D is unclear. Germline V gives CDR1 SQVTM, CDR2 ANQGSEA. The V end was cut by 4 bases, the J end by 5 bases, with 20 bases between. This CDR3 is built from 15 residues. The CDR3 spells CSVVVRSLSGTEAFF. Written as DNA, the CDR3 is TGCAGCGTTGTTGTCAGGTCCCTCTCGGGGACTGAAGCTTTCTTT.

The CDR3 loop reads CASSQTGGSNEKLFF. The CDR3 DNA sequence: TGTGCCAGCAGTCAAACCGGTGGAAGTAATGAAAAACTGTTTTTT. This chain links TRBV2 with TRBJ1-4; D remains ambiguous. This CDR3 has 15 amino acids. Germline V gene lookup returns CDR1 SNHLY and CDR2 FYNNEI. Trimming left V 5 bases short and J 4 bases short, with 14 bases between.

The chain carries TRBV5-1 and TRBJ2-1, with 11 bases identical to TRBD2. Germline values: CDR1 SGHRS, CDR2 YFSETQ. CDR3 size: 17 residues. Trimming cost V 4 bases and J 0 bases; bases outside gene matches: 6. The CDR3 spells CASSPGLAGYSYNEQFF. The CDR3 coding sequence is TGCGCCAGCAGCCCCGGACTAGCGGGCTACTCCTACAATGAGCAGTTCTTC. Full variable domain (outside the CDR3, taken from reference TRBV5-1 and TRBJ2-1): KAGVTQTPRYLIKTRGQQVTLSCSPISGHRSVSWYQQTPGQGLQFLFEYFSETQRNKGNFPGRFSGRQFSNSRSEMNVSTLELGDSALYLCASSPGLAGYSYNEQFFGPGTRLTVL.

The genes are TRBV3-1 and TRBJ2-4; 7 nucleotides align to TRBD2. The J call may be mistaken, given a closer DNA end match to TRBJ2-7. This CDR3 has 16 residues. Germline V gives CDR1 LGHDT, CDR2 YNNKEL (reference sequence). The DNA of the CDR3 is TGTGCCAGCAGCCAAGTGGGGGGGACCGGATTTTTCGAGCAGTACTTC. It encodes CASSQVGGTGFFEQYF.

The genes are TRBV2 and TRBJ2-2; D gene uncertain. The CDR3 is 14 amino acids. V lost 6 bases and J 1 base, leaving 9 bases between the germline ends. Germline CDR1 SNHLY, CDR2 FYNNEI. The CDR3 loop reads CASRATENTGELFF. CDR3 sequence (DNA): TGTGCCAGCAGAGCGACTGAGAACACCGGGGAGCTGTTTTTT.

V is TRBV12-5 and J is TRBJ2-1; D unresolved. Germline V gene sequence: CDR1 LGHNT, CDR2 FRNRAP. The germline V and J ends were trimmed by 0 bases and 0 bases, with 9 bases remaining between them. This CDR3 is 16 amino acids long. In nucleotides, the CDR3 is TGTGCTAGTGGTTTGGTACGGCCGAGCTCCTACAATGAGCAGTTCTTC. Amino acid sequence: CASGLVRPSSYNEQFF.

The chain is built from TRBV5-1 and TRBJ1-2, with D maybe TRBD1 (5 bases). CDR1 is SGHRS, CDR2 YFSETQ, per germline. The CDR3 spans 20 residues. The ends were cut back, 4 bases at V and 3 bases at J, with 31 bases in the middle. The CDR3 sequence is CASSETGMEAPDGTDYGYTF. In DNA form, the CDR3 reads TGCGCCAGCAGCGAAACCGGGATGGAAGCCCCAGATGGGACCGACTATGGCTACACCTTC.

The CDR3 DNA reads as TGCAGTGCTAGCACTCTCAGCTATGGCTACACCTTC. This sequence encodes CSASTLSYGYTF. This chain links TRBV20-1 with TRBJ1-2; D remains unclear. This CDR3 region has 12 residues. The germline gives CDR1 DFQATT, CDR2 SNEGSKA (reference sequence). V was cut by 3 bases and J by 4 bases, with 9 bases left in between.

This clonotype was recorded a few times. The CDR3 here is CASSSTTREVTYEQYF. The DNA of the CDR3 is TGTGCCAGCAGCTCTACGACGCGGGAGGTAACCTACGAGCAGTACTTC. V and J are TRBV7-6 and TRBJ2-7; TRBD2 aligns across 8 bases. Looked up from germline, CDR1 is SGHVS and CDR2 is FNYEAQ. The V segment lost 4 bases and the J segment 2 bases; nucleotides outside the gene matches: 10. The CDR3 has 16 residues.

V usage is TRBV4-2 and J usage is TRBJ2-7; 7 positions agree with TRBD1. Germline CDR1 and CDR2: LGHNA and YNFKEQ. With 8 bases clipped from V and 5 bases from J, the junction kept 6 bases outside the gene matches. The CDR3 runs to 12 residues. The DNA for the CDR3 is TGTGCCAGCCGGGGACAGTTCCACGAGCAGTACTTC. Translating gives CASRGQFHEQYF.

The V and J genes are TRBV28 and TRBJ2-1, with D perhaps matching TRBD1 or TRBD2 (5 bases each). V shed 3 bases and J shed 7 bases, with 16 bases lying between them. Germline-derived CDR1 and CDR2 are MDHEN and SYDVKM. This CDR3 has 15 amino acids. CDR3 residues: CASSFGTQLGNEQFF. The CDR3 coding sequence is TGTGCCAGCAGTTTCGGGACCCAACTTGGGAATGAGCAGTTCTTC.

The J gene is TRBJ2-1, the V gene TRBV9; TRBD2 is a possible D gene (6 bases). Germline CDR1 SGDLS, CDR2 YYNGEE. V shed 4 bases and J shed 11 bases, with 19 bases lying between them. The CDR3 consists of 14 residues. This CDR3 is CASSTRDSSMKQFF. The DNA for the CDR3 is TGTGCCAGCAGCACCCGGGACTCTTCAATGAAGCAGTTCTTC.

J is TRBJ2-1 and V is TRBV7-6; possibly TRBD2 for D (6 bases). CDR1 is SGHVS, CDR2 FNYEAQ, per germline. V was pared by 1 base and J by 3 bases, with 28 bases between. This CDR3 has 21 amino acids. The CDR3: CASSLVLYRDFLGALYNEQFF. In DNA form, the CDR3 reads TGTGCCAGCAGCTTAGTTCTCTACCGGGACTTCTTAGGGGCACTCTACAATGAGCAGTTCTTC.

DNA for the CDR3: TGTGCCAGCAGCCAAGGCGGGGAGGGCGAGCAGTACTTC. Translation gives CASSQGGEGEQYF. The chain employs TRBV3-1 and TRBJ2-5; 7 nucleotides line up with TRBD2. Judging by the DNA end, TRBJ2-7 fits better; the J call may be wrong. The CDR3 is made up of 13 amino acids. In germline, CDR1 is LGHDT, CDR2 YNNKEL (reference sequence).

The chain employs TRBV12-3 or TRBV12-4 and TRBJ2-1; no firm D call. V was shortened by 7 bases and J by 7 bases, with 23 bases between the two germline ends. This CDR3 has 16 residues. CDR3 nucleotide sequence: TGTGCCAGCATCCATTCCGGGCGTCCCGGATCGAATGAGCAGTTCTTC. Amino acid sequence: CASIHSGRPGSNEQFF.

CDR3 DNA: TGTGCCAGCAGTTACATTCCCCCATGGGAGACTGAAGCTTTCTTT. Its translation: CASSYIPPWETEAFF. V gene TRBV6-5 combines with J gene TRBJ1-1, with D uncertain. Germline V CDR1 and CDR2: MNHEY, SVGAGI. There are 15 residues in the CDR3. V gave up 2 bases and J gave up 5 bases, with 15 bases separating them.

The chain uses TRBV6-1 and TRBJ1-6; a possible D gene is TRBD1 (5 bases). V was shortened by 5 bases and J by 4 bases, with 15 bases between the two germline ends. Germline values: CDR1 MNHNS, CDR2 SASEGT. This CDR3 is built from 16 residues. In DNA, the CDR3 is TGTGCCAGCAGTAGAGACAGCCGACGGTATAATTCACCCCTCCACTTT. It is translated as CASSRDSRRYNSPLHF.

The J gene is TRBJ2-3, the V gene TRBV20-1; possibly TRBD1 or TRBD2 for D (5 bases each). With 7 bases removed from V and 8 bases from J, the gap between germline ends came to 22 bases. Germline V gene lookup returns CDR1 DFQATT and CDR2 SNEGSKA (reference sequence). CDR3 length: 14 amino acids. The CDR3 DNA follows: TGCAGTGTATTCGACCGGGGACCCGGTGGTACGCAGTATTTT. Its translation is CSVFDRGPGGTQYF.